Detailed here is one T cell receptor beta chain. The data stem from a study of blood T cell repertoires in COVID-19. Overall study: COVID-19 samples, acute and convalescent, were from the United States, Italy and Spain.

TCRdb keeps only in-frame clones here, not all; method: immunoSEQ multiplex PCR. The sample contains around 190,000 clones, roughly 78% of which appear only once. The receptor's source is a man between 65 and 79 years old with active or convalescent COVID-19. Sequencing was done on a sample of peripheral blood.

DNA of the CDR3: TGTGCCAGCAGCGGCCCCAGGGCGGACACTGAAGCTTTCTTT. Translating it yields CASSGPRADTEAFF. The genes are TRBV6-5 and TRBJ1-1, with D possibly being TRBD1 (5 bases). The germline gives CDR1 MNHEY, CDR2 SVGAGI. The CDR3 is 14 residues long. The V and J ends lost 6 bases and 3 bases respectively, with 14 bases between them.